This entry lists 9 T cell receptor beta chains sequenced from one sample in a study of technical replicates of blood from a few donors. TCRdb's table, derived via immunoSEQ multiplex PCR, lists solely in-frame clones and lacks some. The sample contains about 93,000 clones, 95% of which appear only once. The sequenced sample was T cells isolated from PBMCs. The receptors originated from a human donor in good health.

The chain recombines TRBV9 with TRBJ2-3; tentatively, D is TRBD1 (6 bases). V was cut by 4 bases and J by 6 bases, with 24 bases left in between. The CDR3 totals 17 residues. The germline V gene encodes CDR1 SGDLS and CDR2 YYNGEE. CDR3: CASSHGGGRTPRDTQYF. Here the CDR3 DNA reads TGTGCCAGCAGCCATGGGGGCGGGCGTACTCCTCGCGATACGCAGTATTTT.

This clone was detected only once. This chain connects TRBV27 to TRBJ2-7, with D unresolved. Germline lookup yields CDR1 MNHEY and CDR2 SMNVEV (reference sequence). V gave up 1 base and J gave up 3 bases, with 10 bases separating them. This CDR3 region has 14 residues. CDR3 nucleotide sequence: TGTGCCAGCAGTTTATACGGTGGAGTCTACGAGCAGTACTTC. Residues: CASSLYGGVYEQYF.

The chain joins TRBV6-5 to TRBJ2-3; weak D call: TRBD2 (6 bases). V lost 5 bases to trimming and J lost 8 bases, with 11 bases between them. The CDR3 is 12 residues long. CDR1 is MNHEY and CDR2 is SVGAGI in the germline V gene. CDR3: CASSRDLGTQYF. DNA of the CDR3: TGTGCCAGCAGTCGGGACTTGGGTACGCAGTATTTT.

This chain connects TRBV28 to TRBJ2-7; TRBD1 is a possible D gene (6 bases). In germline, CDR1 is MDHEN, CDR2 SYDVKM. The CDR3 runs 14 residues. The ends were cut back, 2 bases at V and 3 bases at J, with 11 bases in the middle. DNA of the CDR3: TGTGCCAGCAGTTTACTGGACAGCCTCTACGAGCAGTACTTC. Translated, it gives CASSLLDSLYEQYF.

The CDR3 protein is CASSPRRDTEAFF. As DNA, the CDR3 is TGTGCCAGCTCACCACGCAGGGACACTGAAGCTTTCTTT. The chain joins TRBV18 to TRBJ1-1, with TRBD1 as a possible D gene (5 bases). Trimming removed 1 base from V and 3 bases from J, with 6 bases in between. The CDR3 has 13 residues. In germline, CDR1 is KGHSH, CDR2 LQKENI.

The CDR3 bases are TGTGCCAGCAGCCCACCTAGCGGGAGTTCCCCTTCCTACAATGAGCAGTTCTTC. Translation: CASSPPSGSSPSYNEQFF. V is TRBV7-9 and J is TRBJ2-1; 10 bases match TRBD2. Germline loops: CDR1 SEHNR, CDR2 FQNEAQ (reference sequence). The CDR3 consists of 18 residues. The ends lost 5 bases at V and 1 base at J; junction bases unmatched: 11. The variable domain in full, completed from reference TRBV7-9 and TRBJ2-1, reads DTGVSQNPRHKITKRGQNVTFRCDPISEHNRLYWYRQTLGQGPEFLTYFQNEAQLEKSRLLSDRFSAERPKGSFSTLEIQRTEQGDSAMYLCASSPPSGSSPSYNEQFFGPGTRLTVL.

The J gene is TRBJ1-1, the V gene TRBV18, with no clear D. Per germline, CDR1 KGHSH and CDR2 LQKENI. Trimming stripped 4 bases from V and 0 bases from J, with 3 bases between. This CDR3 spans 12 amino acids. The CDR3 is CASSRVNTEAFF. CDR3 in DNA: TGTGCCAGCTCACGAGTGAACACTGAAGCTTTCTTT.

The chain employs TRBV27 and TRBJ2-2, with TRBD1 identical over 7 bases. J lost 7 bases, V lost 3 bases, and 14 bases had no gene match. This CDR3 contains 17 residues. Germline CDR1 is MNHEY and CDR2 is SMNVEV (reference sequence). CDR3 nucleotides: TGTGCCAGCAGTTTCTGGACAGGCGCCCCATTTGGCGGGGAGCTGTTTTTT. Translated, it gives CASSFWTGAPFGGELFF.

This chain links TRBV7-8 with TRBJ2-5, with 15 positions matching TRBD2. This CDR3 is 21 amino acids long. Germline-derived CDR1 and CDR2 are SGHVS and FQNEAQ. With V trimmed by 4 bases and J by 2 bases, 17 bases remained unmatched. The CDR3 reads CASSSGLRGLAGGGLQETQYF. CDR3 coding DNA: TGTGCCAGCAGCTCGGGCCTTCGAGGACTAGCGGGAGGGGGATTACAAGAGACCCAGTACTTC.